This TCR beta chain comes out of a study of blood T cell repertoires in COVID-19. The CDR3 sequence is 16 residues long. Per the germline V gene, CDR1 is SGDLS and CDR2 is YYNGEE. J was trimmed by 7 bases and V by 4 bases; bases with no gene match: 11. Profiled with immunoSEQ multiplex PCR; TCRdb holds only in-frame clones, not every one. The table records 50,000 to 75,000 clones, 91% of them present only once. The chain is built from TRBV9 and TRBJ1-6; the match to TRBD1 covers 7 bases. What was sequenced was peripheral blood. The clonotype comes from a human donor in a cohort sampled during active COVID-19. CDR3 nucleotides: TGTGCCAGCAGCTCGCGTTCCGGGACAGCGAATTCACCCCTCCACTTT. Amino acids: CASSSRSGTANSPLHF.